This T cell receptor beta chain was captured in a study of CD8 T cells in ankylosing spondylitis. Study-wide points: Matched ankylosing spondylitis synovial fluid reportedly showed significant enrichment of disease-linked clones. A TCR beta motif made of eight highly homologous variants seemed typical of ankylosing spondylitis blood.

In regard to this clonotype: Its antigen is unidentified.

This CDR3 is 12 amino acids long. V lost 3 bases to trimming and J lost 9 bases, with 12 bases between them. Germline CDR1 and CDR2: DFQATT and SNEGSKA (reference sequence). TCRdb re-analysed the 5' RACE reads in MiXCR, keeping a single row per CDR3 protein. Of about 400,000 distinct CDR3 sequences listed, 20% to 25% are singletons. The chain recombines TRBV20-1 with TRBJ2-1, with D possibly matching TRBD1 (5 bases). The source is a male donor with ankylosing spondylitis. The specimen was blood, either unsorted or a sorted T cell fraction (not recorded which). This chain's CDR3 is CSARSGQLEQFF. CDR3 nucleotide sequence: TGCAGTGCTAGGTCAGGGCAGCTTGAGCAGTTCTTC.